This paragraph reports one T cell receptor beta chain. This clone's antigen is unknown. No much larger clone is present one base from it, and per-base qualities are unavailable. Libraries were prepared through multiplex PCR. These reads were obtained on an Illumina HiSeq 4000. TCR beta libraries were built with iRepertoire HTBI primers and Arm-PCR amplification of CDR3 regions. Gel purification was performed on PCR products prior to sequencing. The paper's processing steps were these. Gene usage analysis of CDR3 amino acid clonotypes relied on the 62 TRBV and 12 to 15 TRBJ segments identified across samples. COPE and FqMerger were used to merge the filtered high-quality paired reads into contigs. BLAST was used to align contigs to the IMGT TRBV, TRBD and TRBJ reference genes, and CDR3 was defined following IMGT. Clonotypes above 0.1% frequency were classified as highly expanded clones. Repertoire diversity was measured by Shannon entropy, and V-J evenness by the Gini coefficient. A clonotype found in more than one individual was treated as public. TCRdb passed the public sequencing reads through fastp at Q25 and MiXCR, retaining productive beta sequences. Each entry merges the rows of one CDR3 protein and shows their most common DNA and genes. TCRdb's processing, not the authors', yielded these V and J calls. Recorded for this sample are about 470,000 distinct CDR3 sequences; roughly 20% of them occurred a single time. 6.5% to 8% of the sample lies in the top ten.

These data belong to a study of regulatory T cells in long-lasting Graves disease (dated by TCRdb to the early 2020s). Study-wide context: Persistent Graves' disease was defined as persistently positive TSH receptor autoantibodies together with antithyroid drug treatment for over 5 years. This study used TCR sequencing and RNA sequencing of peripheral blood to compare persistent Graves' disease patients against newly diagnosed Graves' disease patients. The study was conducted in China and was registered as a clinical trial. A total of about 33 samples underwent TCR sequencing, from 13 patients with persistent Graves' disease and around 20 patients with newly diagnosed Graves' disease. In the clinical cohort, patients with persistent Graves' disease had used antithyroid drugs for an average of roughly 10 years. What the research found in general, with its limitations: Persistent Graves' disease patients showed lower TCR Shannon entropy and fewer highly expanded clones than newly diagnosed patients, suggesting clonal expansion. The small sample size was acknowledged by the authors as a limitation that may reduce accuracy. Persistent disease showed preferential use of TRBV28, TRBJ1-2 and TRBJ2-5, whereas newly diagnosed disease favored TRBV20-1 and TRBJ2-1. Sequencing and analysis were restricted to the TCR beta chain. Because the primary lesion, thyroid tissue, could not be accessed, the study looked at peripheral blood alone. A larger number of public clonotypes was shared among persistent patients (about 2,700) than among newly diagnosed patients (over 850).

Relative to germline, V is 0 bases shorter and J is 7 bases shorter, with 16 bases between their ends. Counted from cysteine to phenylalanine, this CDR3 has 16 amino acids. Only the CDR3 DNA stays, 48 bases, in frame from base 1. CDR1 and CDR2, per the germline V gene, are SGHAT and FQNNGV. What the time point label conveys for this sample: persistent/refractory GD, antithyroid drugs over 5 years with positive TRAb. For both TCR sequencing and RNA sequencing, RNA was extracted from PBMCs in TRIzol. Graves' disease was diagnosed according to American Thyroid Association guidelines. Recruitment of patients was carried out at an endocrinology department in Xi'an, China. Each patient gave around 9.2 milliliters of peripheral blood, collected in an EDTA anticoagulant tube. Ficoll Paque Plus density gradient separation was used to isolate PBMCs, and no further T cell sorting was performed. RNA quality was checked with an Agilent 2100 Bioanalyzer and agarose gel, and concentration with a NanoDrop 2000.

The sequencing used peripheral blood mononuclear cells (PBMCs), collected when the disease was refractory, from a patient treated with antithyroid drugs. The V gene is TRBV11-2 and the J gene is TRBJ2-1; the D segment may tentatively be TRBD1 or TRBD2, each giving 5 matched bases. The receptor's source is a female donor with Graves disease. The base sequence is TGTGCCAGCAGCTTAGATCTAATGGGGCGGGTAAATGAGCAGTTCTTC. The encoded protein is CASSLDLMGRVNEQFF.